The sequence of this TCR beta chain was determined in a study of shared clonotypes between healthy human individuals. The study ran the assay at deep level. Profiled with immunoSEQ multiplex PCR; TCRdb holds only in-frame clones, not every one. The table shows about 2.1 million clones, with about 93% occurring only once. A remark on this clone: Its antigen is currently unknown.

Findings and limits, study-wide: A handful of donors shared about 5% of their naive CD4 clonotypes.

This CDR3 is 14 amino acids long. Germline loops: CDR1 LNHNV, CDR2 YYDKDF (reference sequence). Losses at the gene ends were 4 bases for V and 3 bases for J; bases not matched to a gene: 3. Naive-designated CD8 cells lacked CD45RO, were positively enriched for CCR7, and omitted terminally differentiated effector memory CD45RA+ cells. This rearrangement joins TRBV15 to TRBJ2-1; 7 nucleotides align to TRBD1. The sample comprised naive CD8+ T cells from PBMCs. This TCR was recovered from a man younger than 30 in good health. Some clones in this sample may be carry-over from other donors' samples. As DNA, the CDR3 is TGTGCCACCAGCAAAGGGGGCAACTACAATGAGCAGTTCTTC. Translated: CATSKGGNYNEQFF.